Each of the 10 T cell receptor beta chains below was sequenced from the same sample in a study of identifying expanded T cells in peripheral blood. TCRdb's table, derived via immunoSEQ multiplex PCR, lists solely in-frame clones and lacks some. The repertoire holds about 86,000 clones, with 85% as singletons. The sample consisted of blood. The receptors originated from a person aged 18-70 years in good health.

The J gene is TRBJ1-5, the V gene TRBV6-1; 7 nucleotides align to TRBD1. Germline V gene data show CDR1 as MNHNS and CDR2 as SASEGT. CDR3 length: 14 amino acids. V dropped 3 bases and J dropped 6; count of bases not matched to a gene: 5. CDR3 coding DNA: TGTGCCAGCAGTGAGTACAGGGGTCCTCAGCCCCAGCATTTT. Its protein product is CASSEYRGPQPQHF.

CDR3 residues: CATSRVTAPRETQYF. The CDR3 DNA reads TGTGCCACCAGCAGAGTGACTGCCCCCCGGGAGACCCAGTACTTC. The V gene is TRBV15, the J gene TRBJ2-5; D is undetermined. The CDR3 has 15 amino acids. Germline-derived CDR1 and CDR2 are LNHNV and YYDKDF (reference sequence). Trimming stripped 1 base from V and 5 bases from J, with 14 bases between.

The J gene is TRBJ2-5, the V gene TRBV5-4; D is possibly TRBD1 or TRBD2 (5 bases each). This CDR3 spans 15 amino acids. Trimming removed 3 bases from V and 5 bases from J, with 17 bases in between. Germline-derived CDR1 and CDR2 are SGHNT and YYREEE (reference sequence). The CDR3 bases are TGTGCCAGCAGCTCGTCGGGGTTGAAGGGGGAGACCCAGTACTTC. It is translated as CASSSSGLKGETQYF. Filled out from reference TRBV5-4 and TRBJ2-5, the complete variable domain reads ETGVTQSPTHLIKTRGQQVTLRCSSQSGHNTVSWYQQALGQGPQFIFQYYREEENGRGNFPPRFSGLQFPNYSSELNVNALELDDSALYLCASSSSGLKGETQYFGPGTRLLVL.

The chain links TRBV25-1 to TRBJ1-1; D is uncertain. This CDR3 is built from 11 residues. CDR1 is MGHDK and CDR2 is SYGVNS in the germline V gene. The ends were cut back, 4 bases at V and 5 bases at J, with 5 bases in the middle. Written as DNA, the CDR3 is TGTGCCAGCAGTGTGGGGACTGAAGCTTTCTTT. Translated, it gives CASSVGTEAFF. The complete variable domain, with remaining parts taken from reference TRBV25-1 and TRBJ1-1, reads EADIYQTPRYLVIGTGKKITLECSQTMGHDKMYWYQQDPGMELHLIHYSYGVNSTEKGDLSSESTVSRIRTEHFPLTLESARPSHTSQYLCASSVGTEAFFGQGTRLTVV.

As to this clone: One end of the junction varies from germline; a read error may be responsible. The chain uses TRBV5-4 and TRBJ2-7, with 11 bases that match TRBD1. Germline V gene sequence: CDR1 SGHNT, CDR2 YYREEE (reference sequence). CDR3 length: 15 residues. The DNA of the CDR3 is TGCGCCAGCAGCCCCCAACCGGGACAGGGGGACGAGCAGTACTTC. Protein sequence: CASSPQPGQGDEQYF.

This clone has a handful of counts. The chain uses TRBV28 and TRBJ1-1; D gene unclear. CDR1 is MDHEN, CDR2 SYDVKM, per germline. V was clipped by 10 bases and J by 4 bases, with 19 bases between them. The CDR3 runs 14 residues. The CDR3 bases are TGTGCCATTTCGGCGTCGGGGTCGAGCACTGAAGCTTTCTTT. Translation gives CAISASGSSTEAFF.

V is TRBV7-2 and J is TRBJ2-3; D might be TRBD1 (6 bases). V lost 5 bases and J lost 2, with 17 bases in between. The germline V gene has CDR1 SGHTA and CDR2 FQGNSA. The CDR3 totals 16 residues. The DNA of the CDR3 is TGTGCCAGCAGCCCCCGACAGGTACCGCTCACAGATACGCAGTATTTT. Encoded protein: CASSPRQVPLTDTQYF.

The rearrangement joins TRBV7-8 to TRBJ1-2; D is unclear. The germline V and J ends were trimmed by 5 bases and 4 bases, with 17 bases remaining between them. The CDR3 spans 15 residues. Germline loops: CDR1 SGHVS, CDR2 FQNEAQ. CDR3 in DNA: TGTGCCAGCAGCCCGGGCCCCTTTATTCTCTATGGCTACACCTTC. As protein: CASSPGPFILYGYTF. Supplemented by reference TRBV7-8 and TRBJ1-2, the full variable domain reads GAGVSQSPRYKVAKRGQDVALRCDPISGHVSLFWYQQALGQGPEFLTYFQNEAQLDKSGLPSDRFFAERPEGSVSTLKIQRTQQEDSAVYLCASSPGPFILYGYTFGSGTRLTVV.

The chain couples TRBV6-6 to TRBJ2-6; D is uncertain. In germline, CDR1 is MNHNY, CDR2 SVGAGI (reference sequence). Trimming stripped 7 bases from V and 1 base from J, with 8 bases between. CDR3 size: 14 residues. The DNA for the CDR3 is TGTGCCAGCACACTTTGGTCTGGGGCCAACGTCCTGACTTTC. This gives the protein CASTLWSGANVLTF.

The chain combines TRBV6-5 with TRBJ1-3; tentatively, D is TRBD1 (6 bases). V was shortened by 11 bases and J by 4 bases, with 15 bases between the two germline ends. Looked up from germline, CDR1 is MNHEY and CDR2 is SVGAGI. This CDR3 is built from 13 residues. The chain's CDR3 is CAGAGASGNTIYF. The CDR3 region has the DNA TGTGCCGGGGCAGGGGCATCAGGAAACACCATATATTTT.